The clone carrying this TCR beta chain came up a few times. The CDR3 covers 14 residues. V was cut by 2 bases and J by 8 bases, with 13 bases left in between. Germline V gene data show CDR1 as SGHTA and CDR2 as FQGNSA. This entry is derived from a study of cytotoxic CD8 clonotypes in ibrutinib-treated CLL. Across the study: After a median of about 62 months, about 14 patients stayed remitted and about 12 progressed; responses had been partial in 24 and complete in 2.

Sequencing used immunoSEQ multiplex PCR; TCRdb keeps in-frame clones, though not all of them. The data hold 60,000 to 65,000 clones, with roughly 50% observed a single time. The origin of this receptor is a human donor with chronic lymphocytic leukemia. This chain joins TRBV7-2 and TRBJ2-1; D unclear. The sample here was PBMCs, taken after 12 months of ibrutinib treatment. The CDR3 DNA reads TGTGCCAGCAGCTTAAATCCACTAATCTATGAGCAGTTCTTC. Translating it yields CASSLNPLIYEQFF.